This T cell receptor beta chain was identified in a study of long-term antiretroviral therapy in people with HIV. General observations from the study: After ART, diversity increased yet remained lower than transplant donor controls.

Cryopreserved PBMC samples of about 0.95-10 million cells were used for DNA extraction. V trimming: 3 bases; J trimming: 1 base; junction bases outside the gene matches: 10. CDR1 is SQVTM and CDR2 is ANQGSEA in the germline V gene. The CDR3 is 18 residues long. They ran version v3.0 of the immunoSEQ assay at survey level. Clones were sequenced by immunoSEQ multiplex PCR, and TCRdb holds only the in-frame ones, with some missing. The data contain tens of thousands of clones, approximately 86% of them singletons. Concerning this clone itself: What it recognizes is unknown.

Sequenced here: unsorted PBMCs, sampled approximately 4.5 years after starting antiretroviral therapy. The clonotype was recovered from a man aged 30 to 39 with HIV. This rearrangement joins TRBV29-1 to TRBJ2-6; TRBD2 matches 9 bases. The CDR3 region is CSVDLAGVESSGANVLTF. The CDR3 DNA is TGCAGCGTTGACTTAGCGGGAGTCGAATCTTCTGGGGCCAACGTCCTGACTTTC. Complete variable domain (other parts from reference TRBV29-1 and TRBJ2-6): SAVISQKPSRDICQRGTSLTIQCQVDSQVTMMFWYRQQPGQSLTLIATANQGSEATYESGFVIDKFPISRPNLTFSTLTVSNMSPEDSSIYLCSVDLAGVESSGANVLTFGAGSRLTVL.